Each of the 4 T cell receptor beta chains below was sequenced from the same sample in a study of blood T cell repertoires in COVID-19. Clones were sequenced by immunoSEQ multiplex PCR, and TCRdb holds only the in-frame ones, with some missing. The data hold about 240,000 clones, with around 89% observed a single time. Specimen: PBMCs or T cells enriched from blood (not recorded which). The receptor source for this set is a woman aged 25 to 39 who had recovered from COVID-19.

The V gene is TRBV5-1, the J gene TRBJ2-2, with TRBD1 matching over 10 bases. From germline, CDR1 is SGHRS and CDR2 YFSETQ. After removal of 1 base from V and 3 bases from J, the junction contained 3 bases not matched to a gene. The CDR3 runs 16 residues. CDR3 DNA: TGCGCCAGCAGCTTGCTCGGGACAGGGGACACCGGGGAGCTGTTTTTT. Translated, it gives CASSLLGTGDTGELFF.

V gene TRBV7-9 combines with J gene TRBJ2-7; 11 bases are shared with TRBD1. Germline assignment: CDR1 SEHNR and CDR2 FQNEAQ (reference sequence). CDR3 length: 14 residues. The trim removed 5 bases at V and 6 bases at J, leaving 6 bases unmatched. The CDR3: CASSPSGQGGEQYF. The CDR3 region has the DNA TGTGCCAGCAGCCCATCGGGACAGGGGGGCGAGCAGTACTTC.

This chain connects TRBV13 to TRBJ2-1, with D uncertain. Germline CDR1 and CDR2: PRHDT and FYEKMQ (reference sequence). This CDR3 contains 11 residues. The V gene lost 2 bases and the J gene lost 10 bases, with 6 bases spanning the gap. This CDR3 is CASSLIGEQFF. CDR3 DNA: TGTGCCAGCAGCTTAATCGGGGAGCAGTTCTTC.

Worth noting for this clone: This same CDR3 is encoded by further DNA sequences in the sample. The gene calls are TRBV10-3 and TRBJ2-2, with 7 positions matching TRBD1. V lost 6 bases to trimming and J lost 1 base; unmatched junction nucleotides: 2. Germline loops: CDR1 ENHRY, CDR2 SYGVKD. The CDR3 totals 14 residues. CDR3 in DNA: TGTGCCATCAGCGGGGACAGGAACACCGGGGAGCTGTTTTTT. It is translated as CAISGDRNTGELFF.